This entry lists 9 T cell receptor beta chains sequenced from one sample in a study of type 1 regulatory T cells. The antigens these receptors bind are not known. In TCRdb, the reads were re-called with MiXCR into one record per CDR3 protein. In the table there are 60,000 to 70,000 distinct CDR3 sequences, around 68% of which are singletons. The sample consisted of cultured T cells, either the whole culture or a sorted T cell fraction (not recorded which). Subset in this sample: Tr1-enriched cell product generated in vitro against host alloantigens. These receptor sequences come from a human donor in good health.

This chain links TRBV25-1 with TRBJ2-1, with 8 bases aligning to TRBD1. Trimming removed 2 bases from V and 2 bases from J; junction bases left unmatched: 5. The CDR3 sequence is 16 residues long. From germline, CDR1 is MGHDK and CDR2 SYGVNS. The CDR3 DNA follows: TGTGCCAGCAGTGAAGGGGGGACAGGTCCCTACAATGAGCAGTTCTTC. Amino acids: CASSEGGTGPYNEQFF.

The chain links TRBV9 to TRBJ2-5, with 13 bases lining up with TRBD2. The CDR3 runs to 15 residues. Germline CDR1 SGDLS, CDR2 YYNGEE. The trim removed 3 bases at V and 5 bases at J, leaving 4 bases unmatched. This chain's CDR3 is CASSARTSGSETQYF. CDR3 DNA sequence: TGTGCCAGCAGCGCGAGGACTAGCGGGAGCGAGACCCAGTACTTC.

The CDR3 is CASRMAGATNEKLFF. The CDR3 DNA reads TGTGCCAGCAGAATGGCGGGGGCAACTAATGAAAAACTGTTTTTT. The genes are TRBV13 and TRBJ1-4; TRBD1 might be the D (5 bases). Trimming removed 6 bases from V and 0 bases from J, with 11 bases in between. The CDR3 has 15 residues. Per germline, CDR1 PRHDT and CDR2 FYEKMQ (reference sequence).

This clonotype appeared a few times. This sequence joins TRBV6-1 and TRBJ1-1; D is uncertain. Germline values: CDR1 MNHNS, CDR2 SASEGT. This CDR3 comprises 14 residues. The V gene lost 7 bases and the J gene lost 6 bases, with 18 bases spanning the gap. In nucleotides, the CDR3 is TGTGCCAGCATCGTATCGCGGTGGGTGGCTGAAGCTTTCTTT. Protein product: CASIVSRWVAEAFF.

The chain joins TRBV6-1 to TRBJ2-1, with 10 bases matching TRBD2. CDR1 is MNHNS, CDR2 SASEGT, per germline. V lost 5 bases to trimming and J lost 6 bases; unmatched junction nucleotides: 4. The CDR3 has 14 amino acids. CDR3 in amino acids: CASSLAGAGNEQFF. CDR3 in DNA: TGTGCCAGCAGTCTAGCGGGAGCAGGCAATGAGCAGTTCTTC.

This clonotype turned up a few times. The chain combines TRBV5-1 with TRBJ2-4; D may be TRBD1 (6 bases). Germline CDR1 reads SGHRS; CDR2 reads YFSETQ. The V gene lost 6 bases and the J gene lost 4 bases, with 14 bases spanning the gap. The CDR3 length is 14 residues. CDR3 DNA: TGCGCCAGCAACCCTGGACAGCCAAAAAACATTCAGTACTTC. As protein: CASNPGQPKNIQYF.

This rearrangement joins TRBV7-9 to TRBJ2-1; D perhaps matches TRBD2 (6 bases). Germline CDR1 SEHNR, CDR2 FQNEAQ (reference sequence). This CDR3 region has 14 residues. The V gene lost 11 bases and the J gene lost 8 bases, with 22 bases spanning the gap. The CDR3 sequence: CALTRDGPPYEQFF. CDR3 bases: TGTGCCCTGACGCGGGACGGCCCCCCCTATGAGCAGTTCTTC.

As regards this clonotype: The junction and the germline gene differ at one end; a read error may be behind it. The chain combines TRBV9 with TRBJ1-1, with D possibly TRBD1 on 5 matching bases. CDR1 is SGDLS and CDR2 is YYNGEE in the germline V gene. The CDR3 is 13 amino acids. The CDR3 is CASSAIGGTAAFF. CDR3 in DNA: TGTGCCAGCAGCGCTATTGGGGGTACTGCAGCTTTCTTT.

The chain recombines TRBV20-1 with TRBJ2-3; 9 bases match TRBD2. V gave up 6 bases and J gave up 6 bases; unmatched junction bases: 7. The CDR3 consists of 13 residues. Germline V CDR1 and CDR2: DFQATT, SNEGSKA (reference sequence). The CDR3 region is CSALAGPPDTQYF. The CDR3 coding sequence is TGCAGTGCCCTAGCGGGACCCCCGGATACGCAGTATTTT.